The present T cell receptor (beta chain) was sequenced within a study of blood T cell repertoires in COVID-19. Looking at the study overall: COVID-19 samples, acute and convalescent, were from the United States, Italy and Spain. PBMCs, B-cell-depleted T cells, or T cells provided the cDNA or gDNA that made up the material.

In the source study's methods: Reference gene primer amplification yielded estimated nucleated cell counts. Libraries were prepared by immunoSEQ multiplex PCR; TCRdb keeps only in-frame clonotypes and omits some of them. V and J calls plus clone size are reproduced from that table; the DNA served to infer D and trimming. The repertoire consists of more than 150,000 clones, with around 90% occurring once and the leading ten covering roughly 2.5%. The clonotype was recovered from a man aged 40-49 years with active or convalescent COVID-19. Sequenced input: peripheral blood.

In DNA, the CDR3 is TGTGCCAGCAGTCGACAGGGCATTCAGTACTTC. The encoded protein is CASSRQGIQYF. The V and J genes are TRBV6-2 or TRBV6-3 and TRBJ2-4; TRBD1 matches 7 bases. In germline, CDR1 is MNHEY, CDR2 SVGEGT. V shed 5 bases, J shed 9 bases, and the junction held 1 base outside the gene matches. The CDR3 is 11 amino acids.